This T cell receptor beta chain was sequenced during a study of shared clonotypes between healthy human individuals. Here immunoSEQ multiplex PCR was the method, and the copy in TCRdb shows in-frame clones only, minus some. This table has 740,000 or so clones, more than 70% appearing once. Trimming shortened V by 4 bases and J by 7 bases, and 17 bases separated the two germline ends. The CDR3 consists of 14 residues. Germline V gives CDR1 SGHRS, CDR2 YFSETQ. The sequencing sample was made of memory CD4+ T cells sorted from blood. Subset here: CD45RA-negative fraction. The sequence derives from a woman in her twenties or thirties in good health. This chain joins TRBV5-1 and TRBJ1-1; D call uncertain. CDR3 in DNA: TGCGCCAGCAGCCATGATCTGGACGGAAATGAAGCTTTCTTT. Its translation is CASSHDLDGNEAFF.